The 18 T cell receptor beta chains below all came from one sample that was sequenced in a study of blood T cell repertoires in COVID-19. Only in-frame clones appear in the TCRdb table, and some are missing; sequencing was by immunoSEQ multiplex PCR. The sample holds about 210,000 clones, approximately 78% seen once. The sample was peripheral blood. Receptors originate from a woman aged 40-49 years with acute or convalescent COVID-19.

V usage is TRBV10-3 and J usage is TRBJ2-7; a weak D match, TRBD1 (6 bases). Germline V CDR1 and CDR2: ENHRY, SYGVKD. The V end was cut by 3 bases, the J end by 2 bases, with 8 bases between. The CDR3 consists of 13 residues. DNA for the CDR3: TGTGCCATCAGTGAAAGACAGGCCTACGAGCAGTACTTC. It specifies CAISERQAYEQYF.

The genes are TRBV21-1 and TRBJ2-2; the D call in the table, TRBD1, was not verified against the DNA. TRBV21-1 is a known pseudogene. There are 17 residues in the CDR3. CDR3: CASSKALQGRITGELFF. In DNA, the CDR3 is TGTGCCAGCAGCAAAGCCCTACAGGGGCGTATCACCGGGGAGCTGTTTTTT.

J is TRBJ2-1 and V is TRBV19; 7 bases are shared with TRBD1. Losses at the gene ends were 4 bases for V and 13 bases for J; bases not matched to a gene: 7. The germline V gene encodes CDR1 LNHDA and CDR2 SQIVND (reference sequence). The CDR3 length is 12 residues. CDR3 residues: CASSTLGGAQFF. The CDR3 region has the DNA TGTGCCAGTAGTACACTAGGGGGCGCTCAGTTCTTC.

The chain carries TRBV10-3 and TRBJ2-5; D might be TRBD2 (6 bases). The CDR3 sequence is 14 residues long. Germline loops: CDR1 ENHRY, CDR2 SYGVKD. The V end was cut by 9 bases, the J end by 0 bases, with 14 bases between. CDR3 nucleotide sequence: TGTGCCATACGATCGGGAGCGGACCAAGAGACCCAGTACTTC. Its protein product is CAIRSGADQETQYF.

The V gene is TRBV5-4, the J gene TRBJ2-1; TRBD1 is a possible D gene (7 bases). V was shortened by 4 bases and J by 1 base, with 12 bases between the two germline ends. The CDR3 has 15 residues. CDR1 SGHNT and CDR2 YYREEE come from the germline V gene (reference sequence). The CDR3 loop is CASSDQGGSYNEQFF. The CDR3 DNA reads TGTGCCAGCAGCGATCAGGGGGGTTCCTACAATGAGCAGTTCTTC.

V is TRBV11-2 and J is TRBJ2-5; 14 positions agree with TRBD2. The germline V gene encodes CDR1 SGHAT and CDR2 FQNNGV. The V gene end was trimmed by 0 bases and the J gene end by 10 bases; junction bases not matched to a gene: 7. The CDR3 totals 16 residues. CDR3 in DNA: TGTGCCAGCAGCTTAGAGGGGACTAGCGGGGGAACGGGCCAGTACTTC. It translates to CASSLEGTSGGTGQYF.

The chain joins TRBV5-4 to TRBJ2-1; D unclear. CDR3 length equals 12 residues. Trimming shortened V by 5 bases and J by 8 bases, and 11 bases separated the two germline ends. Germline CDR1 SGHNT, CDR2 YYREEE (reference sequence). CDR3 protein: CASRRSNDEQFF. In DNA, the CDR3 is TGTGCCAGCAGACGTAGCAACGATGAGCAGTTCTTC.

The CDR3 nucleotides are TGTGCCAGCGGACAGGGGGCCTCCTATGGCTACACCTTC. Translated, it gives CASGQGASYGYTF. The chain has TRBV3-1 (or the pseudogene TRBV3-2) and TRBJ1-2, with 11 bases aligning to TRBD1. V lost 8 bases and J lost 4; bases outside the gene matches: 3. Germline CDR1 and CDR2: LGHDT and YNNKEL (reference sequence). This CDR3 has 13 residues.

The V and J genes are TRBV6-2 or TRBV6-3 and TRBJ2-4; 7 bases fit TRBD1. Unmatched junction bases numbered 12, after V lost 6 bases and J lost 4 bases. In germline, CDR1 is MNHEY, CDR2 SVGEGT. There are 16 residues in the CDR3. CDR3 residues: CASSAPSLDRKNIQYF. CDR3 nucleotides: TGTGCCAGCAGCGCCCCCAGCCTGGACAGGAAAAACATTCAGTACTTC.

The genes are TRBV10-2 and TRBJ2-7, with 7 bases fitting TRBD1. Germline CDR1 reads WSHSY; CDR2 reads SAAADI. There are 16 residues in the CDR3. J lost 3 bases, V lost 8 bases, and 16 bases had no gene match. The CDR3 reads CASSYMGDSVIYEQYF. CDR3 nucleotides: TGCGCCAGCTCGTACATGGGGGACAGTGTCATCTACGAGCAGTACTTC.

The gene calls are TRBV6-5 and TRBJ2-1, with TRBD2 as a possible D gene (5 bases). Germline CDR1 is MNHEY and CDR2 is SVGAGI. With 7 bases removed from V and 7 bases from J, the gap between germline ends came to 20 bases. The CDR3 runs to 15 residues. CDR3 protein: CASTSAAPGWNEQFF. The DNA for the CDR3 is TGTGCCAGCACCTCCGCGGCTCCGGGGTGGAATGAGCAGTTCTTC.

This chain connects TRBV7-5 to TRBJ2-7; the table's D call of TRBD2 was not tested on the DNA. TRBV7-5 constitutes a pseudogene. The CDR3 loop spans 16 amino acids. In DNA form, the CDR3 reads TGTGCCAGAAGCCCGGGTGAAGGGAGGGAGAAATACGAGCAGTACTTC. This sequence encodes CARSPGEGREKYEQYF.

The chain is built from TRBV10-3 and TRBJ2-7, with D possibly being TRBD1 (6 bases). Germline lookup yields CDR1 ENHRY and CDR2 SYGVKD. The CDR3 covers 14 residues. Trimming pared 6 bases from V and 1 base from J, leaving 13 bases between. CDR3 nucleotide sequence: TGTGCCATCAGCCCGGACAGCTGGTCCTACGAGCAGTACTTC. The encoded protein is CAISPDSWSYEQYF.

CDR3 protein: CASSLKGQGNGGYTF. The CDR3 DNA is TGCGCCAGCAGCCTAAAGGGACAGGGGAACGGTGGCTACACCTTC. The gene calls are TRBV5-1 and TRBJ1-2, with TRBD1 identical over 10 bases. In germline, CDR1 is SGHRS, CDR2 YFSETQ. V shed 4 bases, J shed 7 bases, and the junction held 10 bases outside the gene matches. The CDR3 consists of 15 residues.

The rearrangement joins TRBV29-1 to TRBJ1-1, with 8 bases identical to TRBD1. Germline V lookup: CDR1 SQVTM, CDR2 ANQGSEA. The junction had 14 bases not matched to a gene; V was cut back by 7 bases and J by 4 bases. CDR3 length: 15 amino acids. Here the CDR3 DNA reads TGCAGCGCCAGACAGGGGAGAATTGGGAGCACTGAAGCTTTCTTT. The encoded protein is CSARQGRIGSTEAFF.

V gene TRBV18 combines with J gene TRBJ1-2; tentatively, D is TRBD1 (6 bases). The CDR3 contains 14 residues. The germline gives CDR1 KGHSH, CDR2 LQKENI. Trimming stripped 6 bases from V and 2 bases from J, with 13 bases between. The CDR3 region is CASSGGQGNYGYTF. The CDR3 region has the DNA TGTGCCAGCTCCGGGGGGCAGGGCAACTATGGCTACACCTTC.

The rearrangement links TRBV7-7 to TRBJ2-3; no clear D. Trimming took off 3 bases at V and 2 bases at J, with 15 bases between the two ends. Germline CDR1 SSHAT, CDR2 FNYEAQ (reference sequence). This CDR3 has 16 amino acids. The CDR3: CASSFSGPSPTDTQYF. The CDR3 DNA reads TGTGCCAGCAGCTTTTCAGGCCCCTCACCCACAGATACGCAGTATTTT.

The CDR3 sequence: CASSLDPETGVVNSPLHF. The CDR3 DNA reads as TGTGCCAGCAGCTTAGATCCCGAGACAGGGGTGGTGAATTCACCCCTCCACTTT. This rearrangement joins TRBV11-3 to TRBJ1-6; 8 nucleotides line up with TRBD1. Germline assignment: CDR1 SGHNT and CDR2 YENEEA. V shed 0 bases and J 7 bases; nucleotides not matched to a gene: 11. This CDR3 contains 18 residues.